Below, 31 T cell receptor beta chains from the same sample are listed, as sequenced in a study of Graves' ophthalmopathy and Graves' hyperthyroidism (dated by TCRdb to the late 2010s). Instrument used: Illumina HiSeq 2000. For repertoire sequencing, the TCR beta CDR3 regions were amplified from RNA transcripts. HTBI primers and the Qiagen OneStep RT-PCR kit were used in a first-round RT-PCR, which was followed by a second-round multiplex PCR, size selection and purification. TCRdb cleaned the public reads at Q25 with fastp, built clones with MiXCR and kept in-frame beta chains. Each entry merges the rows of one CDR3 protein and shows their most common DNA and genes. The sample has approximately 700,000 distinct CDR3 sequences on record, more than 40% of them singletons. The ten largest clones add up to around 3% of the sample. What was sequenced was peripheral blood. These receptors were obtained from an adult man with Graves' ophthalmopathy.

This clonotype was counted many times. The chain couples TRBV7-2 to TRBJ2-5; TRBD1 matches 9 bases. Unmatched junction bases numbered 2, after V lost 1 base and J lost 5 bases. The CDR3 spans 14 residues. Per germline, CDR1 SGHTA and CDR2 FQGNSA. CDR3: CASSLGTGVETQYF. CDR3 sequence (DNA): TGTGCCAGCAGCTTAGGGACAGGGGTGGAGACCCAGTACTTC.

This clonotype was observed a handful of times. The chain uses TRBV6-6 and TRBJ2-7, with D possibly being TRBD2 (6 bases). From germline, CDR1 is MNHNY and CDR2 SVGAGI (reference sequence). Trimming shortened V by 4 bases and J by 3 bases, and 16 bases separated the two germline ends. The CDR3 extends over 15 amino acids. CDR3 protein: CASSSLSREIYEQYF. As DNA, the CDR3 is TGTGCCAGCAGTTCCCTCTCCCGGGAGATCTACGAGCAGTACTTC.

Many counts were recorded for this clonotype. The chain links TRBV7-8 to TRBJ1-1; 12 bases agree with TRBD1. The CDR3 has 14 amino acids. J was trimmed by 5 bases and V by 6 bases; bases with no gene match: 4. The germline gives CDR1 SGHVS, CDR2 FQNEAQ. The CDR3 loop reads CASRGQGARTEAFF. In nucleotides, the CDR3 is TGTGCCAGCAGGGGACAGGGGGCGCGAACTGAAGCTTTCTTT.

The gene calls are TRBV6-1 and TRBJ1-3; D possibly corresponds to TRBD1 (6 bases). V lost 5 bases and J lost 3, with 14 bases in between. Germline CDR1 MNHNS, CDR2 SASEGT. The CDR3 has 15 residues. CDR3 bases: TGTGCCAGCAGTTCCCAGGACAGTTATGGAAACACCATATATTTT. Its protein product is CASSSQDSYGNTIYF.

The chain joins TRBV5-8 to TRBJ1-2, with 10 bases aligning to TRBD1. J gave up 1 base and V 0 bases, and 9 bases lay outside the gene matches. Per germline, CDR1 SGHTS and CDR2 YDEGEE. The CDR3 is 18 residues long. CDR3 bases: TGTGCCAGCAGCTTGGGTCCGGGACAGGGGAATTTTAACTATGGCTACACCTTC. This translates into CASSLGPGQGNFNYGYTF. Full variable domain (remainder filled in from reference TRBV5-8 and TRBJ1-2): EAGVTQSPTHLIKTRGQQATLRCSPISGHTSVYWYQQALGLGLQFLLWYDEGEERNRGNFPPRFSGRQFPNYSSELNVNALELEDSALYLCASSLGPGQGNFNYGYTFGSGTRLTVV.

In the case of this clonotype: At one end the junction does not follow the germline gene, possibly because of a read error. This chain links TRBV10-3 with TRBJ1-2; 8 bases agree with TRBD1. The CDR3 contains 13 residues. Germline V gives CDR1 ENHRY, CDR2 SYGVKD. In DNA form, the CDR3 reads TGTGCCAGCAGTCCGGACAGGGCCAATGGCTACACCTTC. Its protein product is CASSPDRANGYTF.

This clonotype was recorded a few times. The chain combines TRBV4-1 with TRBJ1-2, with unresolved D. V lost 3 bases, J lost 6 bases, and 20 bases lay in between. Per germline, CDR1 MGHRA and CDR2 YSYEKL. The CDR3 runs to 16 residues. The CDR3 reads CASSQRHRGRVNGYTF. In DNA, the CDR3 is TGCGCCAGCAGCCAGCGACATCGGGGTAGGGTTAATGGCTACACCTTC.

This clonotype was detected once. The V gene is TRBV25-1, the J gene TRBJ1-4, with 9 bases matching TRBD1. The CDR3 consists of 14 residues. CDR1 and CDR2 from the germline V gene are MGHDK and SYGVNS. The ends lost 3 bases at V and 8 bases at J; junction bases unmatched: 4. CDR3 in amino acids: CASSEGDRVEKLFF. In DNA, the CDR3 is TGTGCCAGCAGTGAGGGGGACAGGGTCGAAAAACTGTTTTTT.

As concerns this clonotype: One end of the junction fails to match germline, which may point to a read error. This rearrangement joins TRBV12-3 or TRBV12-4 to TRBJ1-2; the D gene is possibly TRBD1 (6 bases). The CDR3 runs to 14 residues. This CDR3 is CASSSRGGDYGHTF. DNA for the CDR3: TGTGCCAGCAGTTCCAGGGGTGGGGACTATGGCCACACCTTC.

This clonotype has just a few counts. The gene calls are TRBV5-1 and TRBJ1-1; D perhaps matches TRBD1 (5 bases). Germline values: CDR1 SGHRS, CDR2 YFSETQ. Trimming removed 4 bases from V and 4 bases from J, with 17 bases in between. The CDR3 loop spans 15 amino acids. CDR3 amino acids: CASSLGSGGGTEAFF. The CDR3 DNA reads TGCGCCAGCAGCCTTGGCAGCGGGGGGGGCACTGAAGCTTTCTTT.

This clonotype was recorded many times. This chain uses TRBV9 with TRBJ1-2; 7 bases are shared with TRBD1. The CDR3 runs to 17 residues. V trimming: 3 bases; J trimming: 5 bases; junction bases outside the gene matches: 16. Looked up from germline, CDR1 is SGDLS and CDR2 is YYNGEE. CDR3 sequence (DNA): TGTGCCAGCAGCGGAGGGAGGACAGGTTCGATTGGGTATGGCTACACCTTC. It is translated as CASSGGRTGSIGYGYTF.

The chain has TRBV12-5 and TRBJ2-5; 12 bases map to TRBD1. Germline CDR1 LGHNT, CDR2 FRNRAP. V shed 0 bases and J 5 bases; nucleotides not matched to a gene: 7. The CDR3 runs to 17 residues. CDR3 coding DNA: TGTGCTAGTGGTTTGGTTGTGGGACAGGGGGCGCGGGAGACCCAGTACTTC. This codes for CASGLVVGQGARETQYF.

The gene calls are TRBV11-2 and TRBJ1-1, with D possibly matching TRBD1 (5 bases). Germline lookup yields CDR1 SGHAT and CDR2 FQNNGV. Trimming took 6 bases from V and 8 from J, leaving 19 bases between them. There are 14 residues in the CDR3. The CDR3 region has the DNA TGTGCCAGCAGTGCTATACGGGGGGGGTCCGAAGCTTTCTTT. Protein sequence: CASSAIRGGSEAFF.

The chain links TRBV9 to TRBJ1-2; D unresolved. The V end lost 7 bases, the J end lost 3 bases, and 22 bases lay between the germline ends. Per germline, CDR1 SGDLS and CDR2 YYNGEE. The CDR3 sequence is 16 residues long. The CDR3 bases are TGTGCCAGCTCACCACCTGTTGGGCGGCGCGACTATGGCTACACCTTC. Residues: CASSPPVGRRDYGYTF.

The V and J genes are TRBV29-1 and TRBJ1-2; 12 positions match TRBD1. The ends lost 8 bases at V and 4 bases at J; junction bases unmatched: 8. Per germline, CDR1 SQVTM and CDR2 ANQGSEA. CDR3 length equals 14 residues. CDR3 coding DNA: TGCAGCCGAGGGACAGGGGGCGCCCCCTATGGCTACACCTTC. It specifies CSRGTGGAPYGYTF. The whole variable domain, remainder taken from reference TRBV29-1 and TRBJ1-2, is SAVISQKPSRDICQRGTSLTIQCQVDSQVTMMFWYRQQPGQSLTLIATANQGSEATYESGFVIDKFPISRPNLTFSTLTVSNMSPEDSSIYLCSRGTGGAPYGYTFGSGTRLTVV.

This clonotype was counted between two and nine times. This sequence joins TRBV20-1 and TRBJ2-7; possible D gene TRBD2, 5 bases. V was pared by 0 bases and J by 1 base, with 13 bases between. The germline V gene has CDR1 DFQATT and CDR2 SNEGSKA (reference sequence). CDR3 length: 15 residues. CDR3 in DNA: TGCAGTGCTAGAGACCGTGGAGGTGGGTCCTACGAGCAGTACTTC. Translation gives CSARDRGGGSYEQYF.

Many counts were recorded for this clonotype. V is TRBV6-5 and J is TRBJ2-7, with 9 bases fitting TRBD2. CDR1 MNHEY and CDR2 SVGAGI come from the germline V gene. This CDR3 has 17 residues. With V trimmed by 5 bases and J by 7 bases, 18 bases remained unmatched. CDR3 DNA: TGTGCCAGCAGTCATCCCCGGGGAGCGGGAGGTCGTCGGGAGCAGTACTTC. It codes for CASSHPRGAGGRREQYF.

In this sample, this clonotype turned up many times. The chain has TRBV9 and TRBJ1-1, with 11 bases matching TRBD1. Per the germline V gene, CDR1 is SGDLS and CDR2 is YYNGEE. The CDR3 is made up of 15 amino acids. Trimming removed 3 bases from V and 1 base from J; junction bases left unmatched: 2. The CDR3 loop is CASSGTGGTNTEAFF. CDR3 nucleotides: TGTGCCAGCAGCGGGACAGGGGGCACGAACACTGAAGCTTTCTTT.

The chain recombines TRBV10-3 with TRBJ2-5; unclear D gene. There are 16 residues in the CDR3. V shed 5 bases and J shed 5 bases, with 21 bases lying between them. Germline-derived CDR1 and CDR2 are ENHRY and SYGVKD. CDR3: CAISHEYPTEGETQYF. Written as DNA, the CDR3 is TGTGCCATCAGTCACGAGTATCCGACGGAAGGGGAGACCCAGTACTTC.

This clonotype was observed at least ten times. The chain employs TRBV15 and TRBJ1-6; no definite D call. V lost 0 bases and J lost 9, with 9 bases in between. CDR1 and CDR2 (germline): LNHNV, YYDKDF (reference sequence). CDR3 length: 14 amino acids. The CDR3 bases are TGTGCCACCAGCAGAGATCCGTTGGGTTCACCCCTCCACTTT. Its protein is CATSRDPLGSPLHF.

Details on this clonotype: A much larger clone lies a single base off, so this may be a read error. The chain joins TRBV2 to TRBJ2-7; 11 bases agree with TRBD2. This CDR3 contains 15 residues. Per germline, CDR1 SNHLY and CDR2 FYNNEI. In DNA form, the CDR3 reads TGTGCCCGCAGCCGCGGGACTAGCGGCACCTACGAGCAGTACTTC. Translating gives CARSRGTSGTYEQYF. The whole variable domain, remainder taken from reference TRBV2 and TRBJ2-7, is EPEVTQTPSHQVTQMGQEVILRCVPISNHLYFYWYRQILGQKVEFLVSFYNNEISEKSEIFDDQFSVERPDGSNFTLKIRSTKLEDSAMYFCARSRGTSGTYEQYFGPGTRLTVT.

The genes are TRBV10-3 and TRBJ2-5; tentative D call: TRBD1 (5 bases). This CDR3 region has 15 residues. CDR1 and CDR2 from the germline V gene are ENHRY and SYGVKD. Trimming removed 0 bases from V and 3 bases from J, with 11 bases in between. CDR3 nucleotide sequence: TGTGCCATCAGTGAGTCGGGTCAGGGTAAAGAGACCCAGTACTTC. Its translation: CAISESGQGKETQYF.

This clonotype was counted at least ten times. The J gene is TRBJ1-6, the V gene TRBV19, with D tentatively TRBD1 (6 bases). The CDR3 is 15 amino acids. The V gene lost 3 bases and the J gene lost 10 bases, with 16 bases spanning the gap. The germline CDR1 and CDR2 sequences are LNHDA and SQIVND (reference sequence). The CDR3 here is CASSMGADRPSPLHF. In DNA form, the CDR3 reads TGTGCCAGTAGTATGGGGGCAGACCGACCATCACCCCTCCACTTT. The complete variable domain, with remaining parts taken from reference TRBV19 and TRBJ1-6, reads DGGITQSPKYLFRKEGQNVTLSCEQNLNHDAMYWYRQDPGQGLRLIYYSQIVNDFQKGDIAEGYSVSREKKESFPLTVTSAQKNPTAFYLCASSMGADRPSPLHFGNGTRLTVT.

The chain's CDR3 is CSARAQGGSEKLFF. In DNA form, the CDR3 reads TGCAGTGCTAGAGCCCAAGGGGGATCTGAAAAACTGTTTTTT. This rearrangement joins TRBV20-1 to TRBJ1-4; weak D call: TRBD1 (6 bases). This CDR3 contains 14 residues. CDR1 is DFQATT and CDR2 is SNEGSKA in the germline V gene (reference sequence). Trimming took off 1 base at V and 7 bases at J, with 13 bases between the two ends.

The chain carries TRBV7-9 and TRBJ1-5; TRBD1 matches 8 bases. Germline CDR1 and CDR2: SEHNR and FQNEAQ (reference sequence). CDR3 size: 14 residues. V lost 4 bases, J lost 11 bases, and 10 bases stayed unmatched. The CDR3 DNA follows: TGTGCCAGCAGCTGGACAGGGCGGGGAGAGACCCAGCATTTT. Translating it yields CASSWTGRGETQHF.

With regard to this clonotype: A much larger clone lies one base from this, so it may be a read error. The chain uses TRBV10-3 and TRBJ1-1; D remains ambiguous. The CDR3 covers 11 residues. Germline CDR1 ENHRY, CDR2 SYGVKD. Trimming stripped 6 bases from V and 3 bases from J, with 5 bases between. The CDR3 spells CAIRTDTEAFF. The CDR3 DNA sequence: TGTGCCATCAGAACAGACACTGAAGCTTTCTTT.

This clonotype was found many times. The genes are TRBV20-1 and TRBJ1-3; D ambiguous. V dropped 0 bases and J dropped 2 bases, with 8 bases sitting between them. Per the germline V gene, CDR1 is DFQATT and CDR2 is SNEGSKA (reference sequence). The CDR3 has 14 residues. The CDR3 bases are TGCAGTGCTAGAGATGGGCACACTGGAAACACCATATATTTT. Its translation is CSARDGHTGNTIYF.

About this clonotype: Its ends do not fully match the called genes, so a read error is possible. The J gene is TRBJ1-4, the V gene TRBV6-1, with unresolved D. The V gene's germline CDR1 is MNHNS and CDR2 SASEGT. The CDR3 loop spans 15 amino acids. The CDR3 DNA follows: TGTGCCAGCAGTCTAGGGTCTTCGACTAATGAAAGACTGTTTTTT. It is translated as CASSLGSSTNERLFF.

This chain's CDR3 is CANGQGAGEKLFF. CDR3 nucleotides: TGTGCCAACGGACAGGGGGCGGGTGAAAAACTGTTTTTT. The rearrangement links TRBV10-3 to TRBJ1-4; 11 bases line up with TRBD1. After removal of 10 bases from V and 7 bases from J, the junction contained 5 bases not matched to a gene. This CDR3 has 13 amino acids. In germline, CDR1 is ENHRY, CDR2 SYGVKD.

The chain carries TRBV2 and TRBJ1-5, with TRBD1 matching 10 bases. Germline CDR1 and CDR2: SNHLY and FYNNEI. V dropped 3 bases and J dropped 4; count of bases not matched to a gene: 3. The length of the CDR3 is 15 residues. CDR3 protein: CASSEDRGINQPQHF. The CDR3, as DNA: TGTGCCAGCAGTGAGGACAGGGGGATTAATCAGCCCCAGCATTTT.

There are a few counts of this clonotype. V usage is TRBV12-3 or TRBV12-4 and J usage is TRBJ2-5; 15 bases map to TRBD2. V was clipped by 8 bases and J by 1 base; unmatched bases: 11. This CDR3 is 18 amino acids long. The CDR3, as DNA: TGTGCCAGCTCACCAAGCGTGGGACTAGCGGGGGGCCAAGAGACCCAGTACTTC. This sequence encodes CASSPSVGLAGGQETQYF.